This T cell receptor beta chain was found in a study of ipilimumab plus nivolumab after autologous stem cell transplantation. As for the study in general: Median doses per patient: about 5 ipilimumab, fewer than ten nivolumab. Study findings and constraints: TCR repertoire, Treg phenotype and gut microbiota reportedly support more study of this approach.

Starting 14 to 28 days after autologous transplant, ipilimumab 1 mg/kg was given. Patients received nivolumab 3 mg/kg at weeks 1, 4, 7, 10, then fortnightly to week 26. Only one count was recorded for this clone. As yet, its antigen is unknown. Clones were sequenced by immunoSEQ multiplex PCR, and TCRdb holds only the in-frame ones, with some missing. Of thousands of clones detected, under 85% appear once; the ten largest clones hold 16%. Germline CDR1 SEHNR, CDR2 FQNEAQ (reference sequence). This CDR3 region has 14 residues. V was clipped by 4 bases and J by 8 bases; unmatched bases: 4. Sample: PBMCs, taken in a trial of ipilimumab plus nivolumab as post-transplant consolidation. This rearrangement joins TRBV7-9 to TRBJ1-4; 10 bases map to TRBD1. This clonotype was obtained from a male donor with multiple myeloma. CDR3 residues: CASSSTGGREKLFF. In DNA, the CDR3 is TGTGCCAGCAGCTCGACAGGGGGCAGGGAAAAACTGTTTTTT.